This entry is about one T cell receptor beta chain. The antigen is not known. The sample belongs to a study of shared clonotypes between healthy human individuals. The sorted-subset replicate PCRs were given about 210 ng DNA, which is about 29,000 T cell genomes. TCRdb's table, derived via immunoSEQ multiplex PCR, lists solely in-frame clones and lacks some. The sample includes a few hundred thousand clones, roughly 70% seen only once; the top ten take 10%. Study-wide points: The authors expected sequencing depth to affect clonotype sharing among donors.

The CDR3 extends over 15 amino acids. CDR1 is SGHRS and CDR2 is YFSETQ in the germline V gene. Trimming stripped 0 bases from V and 2 bases from J, with 12 bases between. The sequenced sample consisted of memory CD4+ T cells sorted from blood. Subset: CD45RA-negative fraction. The clonotype comes from a man aged 25 to 45 in good health. V usage is TRBV5-1 and J usage is TRBJ2-7, with D possibly being TRBD2 (6 bases). The CDR3 sequence is CASSLEPGAPYEQYF. The CDR3, as DNA: TGCGCCAGCAGCTTGGAACCGGGAGCCCCCTACGAGCAGTACTTC.